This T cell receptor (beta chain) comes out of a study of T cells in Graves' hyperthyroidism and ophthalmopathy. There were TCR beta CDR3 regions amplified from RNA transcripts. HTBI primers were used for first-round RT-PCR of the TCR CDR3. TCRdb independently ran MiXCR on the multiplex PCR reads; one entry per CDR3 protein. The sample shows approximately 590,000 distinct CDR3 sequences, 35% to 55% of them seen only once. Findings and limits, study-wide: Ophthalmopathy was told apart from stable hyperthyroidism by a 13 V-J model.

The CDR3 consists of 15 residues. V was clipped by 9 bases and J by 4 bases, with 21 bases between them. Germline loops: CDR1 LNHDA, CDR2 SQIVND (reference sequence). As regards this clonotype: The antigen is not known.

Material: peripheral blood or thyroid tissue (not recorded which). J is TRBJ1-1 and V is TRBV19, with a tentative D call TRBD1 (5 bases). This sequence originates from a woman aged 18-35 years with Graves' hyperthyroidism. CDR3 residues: CASSPGFGASTEAFF. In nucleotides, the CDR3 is TGTGCCAGCTCACCCGGTTTCGGGGCGAGCACTGAAGCTTTCTTT.